This is a list of T cell receptor beta chains from one sample in a study of CD8+ T cells in alopecia areata. Clones were read by immunoSEQ multiplex PCR, and TCRdb kept only the in-frame ones, dropping some. The sample shows about 250,000 clones, about three fifths of them seen only once. The starting material was CD4+ T cells sorted from blood, obtained around week 53, from a patient treated with tofacitinib. The receptors were sampled from a human donor with alopecia areata. CDR3s include the opening cysteine and the closing phenylalanine or tryptophan. A D gene is named only where the DNA matches it firmly. Some rows mark clone size as missing; the rest say once, few, many or name a class of expanded clone.

. | TRBJ1-5 | TRBV19 | . | CASRDSNQPQHF | TGTGCCAGCCGGGACAGCAATCAGCCCCAGCATTTT
. | TRBJ2-7 | TRBV4-3 | . | CASSARTATDYEQYF | TGCGCCAGCAGCGCCCGGACAGCGACGGATTACGAGCAGTACTTC
. | TRBJ2-2 | TRBV2 | . | CASSANRGSYTGELFF | TGTGCCAGCAGCGCGAACCGAGGGTCCTACACCGGGGAGCTGTTTTTT
. | TRBJ2-7 | TRBV15 | TRBD1 | CATSRDKDRVYEQYF | TGTGCCACCAGCAGAGATAAGGACAGGGTCTACGAGCAGTACTTC
. | TRBJ2-1 | TRBV7-3 | TRBD2 | CASSLRAGGPNEQFF | TGTGCCAGCAGCTTACGGGCGGGGGGGCCGAATGAGCAGTTCTTC
. | TRBJ1-6 | TRBV2 | . | CANGGSDRGSPLHF | TGTGCCAACGGAGGGAGTGACCGGGGTTCACCCCTCCACTTT
. | TRBJ1-1 | TRBV29-1 | . | CSVTRAGGGAFF | TGCAGCGTCACGAGGGCAGGCGGCGGGGCTTTCTTT
few | TRBJ2-3 | TRBV4-1 | TRBD2 | CASSQAAGGTRTTDTQYF | TGCGCCAGCAGCCAAGCAGCGGGGGGGACTCGAACGACAGATACGCAGTATTTT
. | TRBJ1-2 | TRBV5-6 | TRBD1 | CASSLRDREIYGYTF | TGTGCCAGCAGCCTCCGGGACAGGGAGATCTATGGCTACACCTTC
. | TRBJ2-6 | TRBV27 | . | CASSYAWAGSGANVLTF | TGTGCCAGCAGCTACGCCTGGGCAGGGTCCGGGGCCAACGTCCTGACTTTC
. | TRBJ2-3 | TRBV7-6 | . | CASSLGGALDTQYF | TGTGCCAGCAGCTTAGGGGGGGCCCTAGATACGCAGTATTTT
. | TRBJ1-5 | TRBV15 | . | CATSTTGRGRRQPQHF | TGTGCCACCAGCACAACGGGTCGGGGGCGCAGGCAGCCCCAGCATTTT
few | TRBJ1-6 | TRBV10-2 | . | CASSESARYSPLHF | TGCGCCAGCAGTGAGTCTGCCCGTTATTCACCCCTCCACTTT
. | TRBJ2-5 | TRBV6-1 | TRBD2 | CASRGRLAGEETQYF | TGTGCCAGCAGGGGCCGACTAGCGGGGGAGGAGACCCAGTACTTC
. | TRBJ2-1 | TRBV11-2 | TRBD2 | CASSLFTSGGANEQFF | TGTGCCAGCAGCTTATTCACTAGCGGGGGCGCGAATGAGCAGTTCTTC
once | TRBJ2-2 | TRBV7-2 | TRBD1 | CASNRQGGTGELFF | TGTGCCAGCAACAGACAGGGGGGTACCGGGGAGCTGTTTTTT
once | TRBJ2-2 | TRBV7-2 | . | CASSFSNTGELFF | TGTGCCAGCAGCTTCTCGAACACCGGGGAGCTGTTTTTT
. | TRBJ2-4 | TRBV7-9 | . | CASRLAGDIQYF | TGTGCCAGCAGGCTCGCAGGGGACATTCAGTACTTC
once | TRBJ2-5 | TRBV5-6 | . | CASSRPAETQYF | TGTGCCAGCAGCCGACCGGCAGAGACCCAGTACTTC
. | TRBJ1-5 | TRBV7-9 | . | CASSLYEGATQHF | TGTGCCAGCAGCCTTTATGAGGGCGCGACCCAGCATTTT
. | TRBJ1-1 | TRBV18 | TRBD1 | CASSPRDRNTEAFF | TGTGCCAGCTCCCCCCGGGACAGGAACACTGAAGCTTTCTTT
. | TRBJ2-5 | TRBV2 | . | CASSESRGFQETQYF | TGTGCCAGCAGTGAATCTCGGGGTTTCCAAGAGACCCAGTACTTC
. | TRBJ2-3 | TRBV9 | . | CASSVARGKDTQYF | TGTGCCAGCAGCGTTGCCAGGGGCAAAGATACGCAGTATTTT
. | TRBJ2-1 | TRBV9 | . | CASSPLTGTINNEQFF | TGTGCCAGCAGCCCCCTAACCGGGACAATCAACAATGAGCAGTTCTTC
. | TRBJ2-7 | TRBV18 | TRBD1 | CASSPTGNEQYF | TGTGCCAGCTCACCGACAGGGAACGAGCAGTACTTC
. | TRBJ2-3 | TRBV27 | . | CASSLGWTRTDTQYF | TGTGCCAGCAGTTTGGGGTGGACCCGCACAGATACGCAGTATTTT
. | TRBJ2-2 | TRBV7-9 | . | CASSPRVFGELFF | TGTGCCAGCAGCCCGAGGGTGTTCGGGGAGCTGTTTTTT
. | TRBJ2-1 | TRBV29-1 | TRBD2 | CSVPSGGLYNEQFF | TGCAGCGTGCCTAGCGGGGGCTTGTATAATGAGCAGTTCTTC
. | TRBJ1-5 | TRBV30 | . | CAWSLGRNNQPQHF | TGTGCCTGGAGTCTTGGACGGAACAATCAGCCCCAGCATTTT
few | TRBJ2-2 | TRBV29-1 | . | CSVGSFTGELFF | TGCAGCGTTGGATCTTTCACCGGGGAGCTGTTTTTT
once | TRBJ2-7 | TRBV30 | . | CAWSVGQGDDEQYF | TGTGCCTGGAGTGTAGGGCAGGGTGATGACGAGCAGTACTTC
few | TRBJ2-7 | TRBV27 | . | CASSLWPRATDSYEQYF | TGTGCCAGCAGTTTATGGCCCCGGGCCACAGATTCCTACGAGCAGTACTTC
. | TRBJ1-5 | TRBV2 | . | CASSGMTGGSQPQHF | TGTGCCAGCAGTGGGATGACCGGGGGGAGTCAGCCCCAGCATTTT
. | TRBJ1-1 | TRBV29-1 | TRBD1 | CSTGQGLNTEAFF | TGCAGCACCGGACAGGGATTGAACACTGAAGCTTTCTTT
. | TRBJ2-5 | TRBV6-1 | . | CASSDVGHPQETQYF | TGTGCCAGCAGTGATGTCGGTCACCCCCAAGAGACCCAGTACTTC
. | TRBJ1-3 | TRBV5-1 | . | CASSRGLGNTIYF | TGCGCCAGCAGCAGGGGACTTGGAAACACCATATATTTT
. | TRBJ2-7 | TRBV7-2 | . | CASRTWDTEQYF | TGTGCCAGCAGGACATGGGACACCGAGCAGTACTTC
. | TRBJ2-5 | TRBV11-1 | . | CASSEQWETQYF | TGTGCCAGCAGCGAGCAATGGGAGACCCAGTACTTC
. | TRBJ2-3 | TRBV29-1 | . | CSVERGPTDTQYF | TGCAGCGTTGAGCGGGGACCCACAGATACGCAGTATTTT
once | TRBJ2-7 | TRBV29-1 | . | CSVVSTGTYEQYF | TGCAGCGTTGTGTCCACAGGGACCTACGAGCAGTACTTC
. | TRBJ2-5 | TRBV30 | TRBD2 | CAWSVRSGVTIGTQYF | TGTGCCTGGAGTGTACGCAGCGGGGTAACCATTGGGACCCAGTACTTC
. | TRBJ1-4 | TRBV29-1 | . | CSVADTATNEKLFF | TGCAGCGTCGCCGACACTGCAACTAATGAAAAACTGTTTTTT
. | TRBJ1-2 | TRBV29-1 | TRBD1 | CSVARDRAANYGYTF | TGCAGCGTTGCCCGGGACAGGGCGGCTAACTATGGCTACACCTTC
once | TRBJ1-2 | TRBV11-1 | . | CASSSSTDYGYTF | TGTGCCAGCAGCTCCTCTACGGACTATGGCTACACCTTC
few | TRBJ1-1 | TRBV7-6 | . | CASSNGWEVNTEAFF | TGTGCCAGCAGCAACGGGTGGGAGGTGAACACTGAAGCTTTCTTT
. | TRBJ2-1 | TRBV4-2 | TRBD1 | CASSQAAGGSKGQFF | TGTGCCAGCAGCCAAGCGGCAGGGGGTAGTAAAGGGCAGTTCTTC
. | TRBJ2-3 | TRBV4-1 | TRBD2 | CASSPLAGVTDTQYF | TGCGCCAGCAGCCCTCTAGCGGGGGTCACAGATACGCAGTATTTT
. | TRBJ1-1 | TRBV30 | . | CAWSVRGNTEAFF | TGTGCCTGGAGTGTGCGGGGGAACACTGAAGCTTTCTTT
. | TRBJ2-5 | TRBV27 | . | CASRIWGEQETQYF | TGTGCCAGCAGAATCTGGGGGGAACAAGAGACCCAGTACTTC
few | TRBJ2-4 | TRBV15 | . | CATRRPAEAKNIQYF | TGTGCCACCAGGCGACCAGCGGAAGCCAAAAACATTCAGTACTTC
. | TRBJ1-6 | TRBV30 | . | CAWNTVTDSPLHF | TGTGCCTGGAACACGGTGACAGATTCACCCCTCCACTTT
. | TRBJ2-3 | TRBV5-6 | . | CASSLVAAAFRDTQYF | TGTGCCAGCAGCTTGGTCGCGGCAGCTTTCAGAGATACGCAGTATTTT
. | TRBJ2-5 | TRBV2 | TRBD2 | CASSPGLADGETQYF | TGTGCCAGCAGTCCGGGACTAGCGGATGGAGAGACCCAGTACTTC
. | TRBJ2-5 | TRBV7-9 | . | CASSPGTYDETQYF | TGTGCCAGCAGCCCTGGGACATATGATGAGACCCAGTACTTC
. | TRBJ2-5 | TRBV7-2 | . | CASSLDWGQETQYF | TGTGCCAGCAGCTTAGATTGGGGGCAAGAGACCCAGTACTTC